The 28 T cell receptor beta chains below all came from one sample that was sequenced in a study of T cells after yellow fever vaccination. A single record per CDR3 protein comes from TCRdb applying MiXCR to the 5' RACE reads. Here the sample spans about 550,000 distinct CDR3 sequences, about 19% being singletons. Sample: PBMCs, taken 15 days after the yellow fever booster vaccination. These receptors all come from a man aged 25-45 years who received the YFV17D yellow fever vaccine.

The genes are TRBV5-1 and TRBJ2-3; tentative D call: TRBD2 (6 bases). In germline, CDR1 is SGHRS, CDR2 YFSETQ. Trimming removed 4 bases at V and 5 bases at J, with 11 bases between. This CDR3 region has 13 residues. The DNA for the CDR3 is TGCGCCAGCAGCGTCGGAGGGCTAGATACGCAGTATTTT. Its protein is CASSVGGLDTQYF.

The chain combines TRBV15 with TRBJ2-7, with 7 bases lining up with TRBD2. V trimming: 3 bases; J trimming: 2 bases; junction bases outside the gene matches: 13. Looked up from germline, CDR1 is LNHNV and CDR2 is YYDKDF (reference sequence). This CDR3 comprises 17 residues. The CDR3 spells CATSRGGGLAAAYEQYF. The DNA for the CDR3 is TGTGCCACCAGCAGGGGGGGAGGGCTAGCGGCTGCCTACGAGCAGTACTTC.

In this sample, this clonotype turned up many times. The chain joins TRBV7-9 to TRBJ2-5; perhaps TRBD1 as D (5 bases). This CDR3 contains 14 residues. Trimming removed 5 bases at V and 5 bases at J, with 15 bases between. The germline V gene has CDR1 SEHNR and CDR2 FQNEAQ (reference sequence). CDR3 coding DNA: TGTGCCAGCAGCCGCCAGGGCCCTTTGGAGACCCAGTACTTC. It encodes CASSRQGPLETQYF.

The chain employs TRBV4-3 and TRBJ2-5; 8 positions agree with TRBD1. Germline CDR1 LGHNA, CDR2 YSLEER. The length of the CDR3 is 15 residues. V trimming: 3 bases; J trimming: 5 bases; junction bases outside the gene matches: 8. CDR3 sequence (DNA): TGCGCCAGCAGCCAGGAGACAGGGGCGGCCGAGACCCAGTACTTC. Its translation is CASSQETGAAETQYF.

The rearrangement uses TRBV14 and TRBJ2-6; D is unresolved. There are 15 residues in the CDR3. From germline, CDR1 is SGHDN and CDR2 FVKESK. V gave up 0 bases and J gave up 5 bases, with 8 bases separating them. CDR3 nucleotide sequence: TGTGCCAGCAGCCAAGATAGTGTTCGGGCCAACGTCCTGACTTTC. Its translation: CASSQDSVRANVLTF.

As to this clonotype: No conserved phenylalanine or tryptophan ends this CDR3, so it is likely a read error. The chain links TRBV5-5 to TRBJ2-1, with D possibly TRBD2 on 6 matching bases. V was pared by 3 bases and J by 0 bases, with 10 bases between. CDR3 length: 15 amino acids. Germline CDR1 SGHKS, CDR2 YYEKEE (reference sequence). The CDR3 loop reads CASSSRDSSYNEQFL. For the CDR3, the DNA is TGTGCCAGCAGCTCCCGGGACTCCTCCTACAATGAGCAGTTCTTA.

V is TRBV6-1 and J is TRBJ1-1, with unresolved D. V dropped 10 bases and J dropped 0 bases, with 15 bases sitting between them. Per the germline V gene, CDR1 is MNHNS and CDR2 is SASEGT. This CDR3 contains 14 residues. CDR3 protein: CATLGGVLNTEAFF. The CDR3 nucleotides read TGTGCCACGCTAGGCGGGGTCCTGAACACTGAAGCTTTCTTT.

This clonotype was detected a few times. This sequence joins TRBV19 and TRBJ2-7, with 10 bases aligning to TRBD1. Germline V lookup: CDR1 LNHDA, CDR2 SQIVND (reference sequence). This CDR3 contains 16 residues. The V and J ends lost 4 bases and 2 bases, in that order; junction bases with no gene match: 8. The CDR3 region is CASSTLEGQGTYEQYF. CDR3 nucleotide sequence: TGTGCCAGTAGTACCCTGGAGGGACAGGGGACCTACGAGCAGTACTTC.

The chain joins TRBV7-2 to TRBJ2-7; TRBD2 matches at 8 bases. The V gene end was trimmed by 4 bases and the J gene end by 4 bases; junction bases not matched to a gene: 9. CDR3 size: 15 residues. Looked up from germline, CDR1 is SGHTA and CDR2 is FQGNSA. CDR3 coding DNA: TGTGCCAGCAGCTCCGTGAGCGGGAGCCCTTACGAGCAGTACTTC. Amino acids: CASSSVSGSPYEQYF.

This clonotype was seen a few times. The chain joins TRBV29-1 to TRBJ2-7, with 8 bases aligning to TRBD2. The CDR3 has 14 amino acids. V gave up 4 bases and J gave up 0 bases; unmatched junction bases: 5. Germline CDR1 SQVTM, CDR2 ANQGSEA. CDR3 region: CSVVLADNSYEQYF. CDR3 sequence (DNA): TGCAGCGTTGTACTAGCGGATAACTCCTACGAGCAGTACTTC.

This clonotype was seen a handful of times. The chain links TRBV7-9 to TRBJ2-3; 8 bases align to TRBD2. With V trimmed by 7 bases and J by 4 bases, 16 bases remained unmatched. The CDR3 sequence is 17 residues long. From germline, CDR1 is SEHNR and CDR2 FQNEAQ (reference sequence). CDR3 DNA sequence: TGTGCCAGCAAAATAACAGGACTAGCAAAAAAAGCAGATACGCAGTATTTT. It encodes CASKITGLAKKADTQYF.

V usage is TRBV10-3 and J usage is TRBJ2-7; D is possibly TRBD2 (6 bases). The CDR3 is 16 residues long. Germline values: CDR1 ENHRY, CDR2 SYGVKD. The V end lost 4 bases, the J end lost 1 base, and 17 bases lay between the germline ends. The CDR3 DNA reads TGTGCCATCAGTGTGCGCCGGGACTCTCTTTCCTACGAGCAGTACTTC. Protein: CAISVRRDSLSYEQYF.

In its sample, this clonotype was seen many times. The genes are TRBV27 and TRBJ2-3; D is unresolved. The V gene's germline CDR1 is MNHEY and CDR2 SMNVEV (reference sequence). V lost 6 bases to trimming and J lost 1 base, with 8 bases between them. There are 13 residues in the CDR3. The CDR3 nucleotides are TGTGCCAGCAGCCCCCCGGGCACAGATACGCAGTATTTT. Protein: CASSPPGTDTQYF.

The V and J genes are TRBV2 and TRBJ1-1; D is unresolved. Trimming cost V 4 bases and J 2 bases, with 11 bases left between them. In germline, CDR1 is SNHLY, CDR2 FYNNEI. This CDR3 comprises 14 residues. The chain's CDR3 is CASSAGRLNTEAFF. In DNA, the CDR3 is TGTGCCAGCAGTGCTGGACGTCTAAACACTGAAGCTTTCTTT.

Only a few counts were recorded for this clonotype. This CDR3 reads CASSHGTRYEQYF. The CDR3 region has the DNA TGTGCCAGCAGCCATGGCACCCGCTACGAGCAGTACTTC. The chain has TRBV7-8 and TRBJ2-7; D gene ambiguous. The V end lost 5 bases, the J end lost 3 bases, and 11 bases lay between the germline ends. Germline V lookup: CDR1 SGHVS, CDR2 FQNEAQ. This CDR3 comprises 13 residues.

The rearrangement links TRBV15 to TRBJ2-7; the D gene is possibly TRBD1 (5 bases). V gave up 5 bases and J gave up 7 bases, with 12 bases separating them. Germline CDR1 and CDR2: LNHNV and YYDKDF (reference sequence). The CDR3 runs 12 residues. The CDR3 loop reads CATSLRASEQYF. The CDR3 nucleotides are TGTGCCACCAGCCTCAGGGCCTCAGAGCAGTACTTC. Drawing the rest from reference TRBV15 and TRBJ2-7, the complete variable domain is DAMVIQNPRYQVTQFGKPVTLSCSQTLNHNVMYWYQQKSSQAPKLLFHYYDKDFNNEADTPDNFQSRRPNTSFCFLDIRSPGLGDTAMYLCATSLRASEQYFGPGTRLTVT.

This clonotype was seen more than once but under ten times. The V and J genes are TRBV18 and TRBJ2-7; no firm D call. In germline, CDR1 is KGHSH, CDR2 LQKENI. The CDR3 runs 16 residues. Between the trimmed V and J ends, which lost 2 bases and 7 bases, there was a span of 21 bases. The CDR3 nucleotides are TGTGCCAGCTCACCAGCGCAGTTCCCCTACGTTGTGGAGCAGTACTTC. Residues: CASSPAQFPYVVEQYF.

This clonotype has a handful of counts. J is TRBJ2-1 and V is TRBV5-8; 7 positions match TRBD2. Losses at the gene ends were 4 bases for V and 10 bases for J; bases not matched to a gene: 8. Germline lookup yields CDR1 SGHTS and CDR2 YDEGEE. This CDR3 spans 13 amino acids. The CDR3 DNA follows: TGTGCCAGCAGCCTGACGACTAGCCCAGAGCAGTTCTTC. This translates into CASSLTTSPEQFF.

Details on this clonotype: A much bigger clone sits one base away, suggesting this may be a read error. The gene calls are TRBV20-1 and TRBJ2-1, with no clear D. Germline lookup yields CDR1 DFQATT and CDR2 SNEGSKA (reference sequence). This CDR3 contains 13 residues. In DNA form, the CDR3 reads TGCAGTGCTAGGAGAGACACCTACAATGAGCAGTTATTC. Encoded protein: CSARRDTYNEQLF.

J is TRBJ2-3 and V is TRBV20-1, with a possible D match to TRBD2 (6 bases). This CDR3 has 15 amino acids. In germline, CDR1 is DFQATT, CDR2 SNEGSKA (reference sequence). V lost 0 bases and J lost 4, with 14 bases in between. In DNA, the CDR3 is TGCAGTGCTAGAGATCTGGACGGGAGAGCAGATACGCAGTATTTT. The encoded protein is CSARDLDGRADTQYF.

The table lists this clonotype with a few counts. The V and J genes are TRBV5-1 and TRBJ1-2; 9 bases align to TRBD1. J lost 5 bases, V lost 4 bases, and 6 bases had no gene match. CDR1 is SGHRS, CDR2 YFSETQ, per germline. CDR3 length equals 14 residues. CDR3 in amino acids: CASSEDRGYYGYTF. Written as DNA, the CDR3 is TGCGCCAGCAGCGAGGACAGGGGATATTATGGCTACACCTTC.

The chain links TRBV20-1 to TRBJ2-7; maybe TRBD2 (6 bases). Germline V lookup: CDR1 DFQATT, CDR2 SNEGSKA (reference sequence). V shed 6 bases and J shed 3 bases, with 15 bases lying between them. This CDR3 contains 13 residues. The CDR3 region has the DNA TGCAGTGCCCCGACGGGGGAGAACTACGAGCAGTACTTC. This codes for CSAPTGENYEQYF.

This clonotype was counted ten times or more. The V and J genes are TRBV5-1 and TRBJ2-1; D not resolved. The ends were cut back, 3 bases at V and 0 bases at J, with 7 bases in the middle. This CDR3 spans 14 amino acids. The V gene's germline CDR1 is SGHRS and CDR2 YFSETQ. The CDR3 sequence is CASSSPGSYNEQFF. The CDR3 nucleotides are TGCGCCAGCAGCTCCCCTGGCTCCTACAATGAGCAGTTCTTC.

This clonotype was seen a few times. The chain has TRBV2 and TRBJ2-5; 7 nucleotides match TRBD2. Looked up from germline, CDR1 is SNHLY and CDR2 is FYNNEI. The CDR3 covers 14 residues. V lost 5 bases to trimming and J lost 7 bases; unmatched junction nucleotides: 10. CDR3 protein: CASSFRAPGGTQYF. The CDR3 DNA is TGTGCCAGCAGTTTCCGGGCCCCGGGGGGGACCCAGTACTTC.

The table lists this clonotype with a few counts. This chain connects TRBV12-3 or TRBV12-4 to TRBJ2-5; 8 positions agree with TRBD1. V lost 6 bases and J lost 5; bases outside the gene matches: 8. The CDR3 contains 14 residues. The DNA for the CDR3 is TGTGCCAGCAGCCCCGACAGGGGTTGGGAGACCCAGTACTTC. It yields the protein CASSPDRGWETQYF.

The chain combines TRBV5-1 with TRBJ1-1, with D unclear. The CDR3 totals 14 residues. V was cut by 0 bases and J by 1 base, with 7 bases left in between. From germline, CDR1 is SGHRS and CDR2 YFSETQ. CDR3 amino acids: CASSLGHQNTEAFF. The CDR3 DNA is TGCGCCAGCAGCTTGGGACACCAGAACACTGAAGCTTTCTTT.

The V and J genes are TRBV20-1 and TRBJ1-1; D ambiguous. The CDR3 runs 14 residues. V was pared by 6 bases and J by 0 bases, with 14 bases between. Germline V gene data show CDR1 as DFQATT and CDR2 as SNEGSKA (reference sequence). CDR3 DNA: TGCAGTGCCCTTCCGGACGGAGTGAACACTGAAGCTTTCTTT. Residues: CSALPDGVNTEAFF.

This clonotype turned up a few times. The chain combines TRBV12-3 or TRBV12-4 with TRBJ2-5, with D hard to call. There are 16 residues in the CDR3. Trimming cost V 7 bases and J 2 bases, with 20 bases left between them. CDR3 DNA sequence: TGTGCCAGCACCCCTGGCTCAGCCGGCGGACAAGAGACCCAGTACTTC. Encoded protein: CASTPGSAGGQETQYF.